Each of the 10 T cell receptor beta chains below was sequenced from the same sample in a study of blood T cell repertoires in COVID-19. Sequencing was performed with immunoSEQ multiplex PCR; in TCRdb, only in-frame clones are kept and a portion is missing. The sample lists 300,000 to 400,000 clones; approximately 90% were seen once. What was sequenced was PBMCs or T cells enriched from blood (not recorded which). The receptors come from a young woman who had recovered from COVID-19.

CDR3 sequence (DNA): TGTGCCAGTAGCTTGGACAGGGGAAATCAGCCCCAGCATTTT. Translated: CASSLDRGNQPQHF. The chain carries TRBV19 and TRBJ1-5, with 9 bases aligning to TRBD1. The trim removed 6 bases at V and 4 bases at J, leaving 4 bases unmatched. The CDR3 sequence is 14 residues long. Germline assignment: CDR1 LNHDA and CDR2 SQIVND (reference sequence).

The V gene is TRBV28, the J gene TRBJ2-6, with D possibly matching TRBD1 (6 bases). The CDR3 spans 16 residues. The V gene's germline CDR1 is MDHEN and CDR2 SYDVKM. Trimming shortened V by 4 bases and J by 0 bases, and 10 bases separated the two germline ends. This CDR3 reads CASSSYRDSGANVLTF. The CDR3 DNA reads TGTGCCAGCAGTTCCTACAGGGACTCTGGGGCCAACGTCCTGACTTTC. The full variable domain, rest sourced from reference TRBV28 and TRBJ2-6, is DVKVTQSSRYLVKRTGEKVFLECVQDMDHENMFWYRQDPGLGLRLIYFSYDVKMKEKGDIPEGYSVSREKKERFSLILESASTNQTSMYLCASSSYRDSGANVLTFGAGSRLTVL.

As to this clone: The identical CDR3 is also encoded by other nucleotide sequences in the sample. For the CDR3, the DNA is TGTGCCAGCAGCTTAGCGGGAGCTGGGGCCAACGTCCTGACTTTC. It encodes CASSLAGAGANVLTF. This chain joins TRBV7-6 and TRBJ2-6; D may be TRBD2 (5 bases). Looked up from germline, CDR1 is SGHVS and CDR2 is FNYEAQ. The CDR3 covers 15 residues. Trimming removed 0 bases at V and 2 bases at J, with 5 bases between.

The CDR3, as DNA: TGTGCCAGCAGCTTAGCCAGGGGACCCTATAATTCACCCCTCCACTTT. This translates into CASSLARGPYNSPLHF. V gene TRBV7-6 combines with J gene TRBJ1-6; maybe TRBD1 (6 bases). The CDR3 runs 16 residues. V was cut by 0 bases and J by 2 bases, with 8 bases left in between. Per the germline V gene, CDR1 is SGHVS and CDR2 is FNYEAQ.

The chain has TRBV5-1 and TRBJ2-3, with TRBD1 matching 7 bases. From germline, CDR1 is SGHRS and CDR2 YFSETQ. The CDR3 extends over 16 amino acids. With V trimmed by 4 bases and J by 1 base, 9 bases remained unmatched. CDR3 amino acids: CASSPRQGEGTDTQYF. The DNA of the CDR3 is TGCGCCAGCAGCCCTAGACAGGGAGAGGGCACAGATACGCAGTATTTT.

The chain has TRBV10-3 and TRBJ2-6; D gene unclear. Germline CDR1 is ENHRY and CDR2 is SYGVKD. There are 15 residues in the CDR3. With 6 bases removed from V and 2 bases from J, the gap between germline ends came to 11 bases. The CDR3 DNA reads TGTGCCATCAGGATAATATCTACTGGGGCCAACGTCCTGACTTTC. Its translation is CAIRIISTGANVLTF.

This chain joins TRBV10-3 and TRBJ1-2; 7 bases map to TRBD1. CDR1 ENHRY and CDR2 SYGVKD come from the germline V gene. The CDR3 loop spans 13 amino acids. Trimming at V came to 7 bases and at J to 4 bases, leaving 6 bases not matched to a gene. As DNA, the CDR3 is TGTGCCATCACTCGGGACAGAATCTATGGCTACACCTTC. It specifies CAITRDRIYGYTF.

The chain uses TRBV7-3 and TRBJ2-3, with 8 bases matching TRBD2. The trim removed 8 bases at V and 3 bases at J, leaving 4 bases unmatched. CDR1 and CDR2 from the germline V gene are SGHTA and FQGTGA. CDR3 length: 13 amino acids. The CDR3 region has the DNA TGTGCCAGCGGACTAGCAAGTACAGATACGCAGTATTTT. Protein: CASGLASTDTQYF.

The chain carries TRBV7-2 and TRBJ2-4, with D possibly being TRBD1 (6 bases). Germline CDR1 SGHTA, CDR2 FQGNSA. The CDR3 consists of 17 residues. The germline V and J ends were trimmed by 5 bases and 6 bases, with 23 bases remaining between them. CDR3 protein: CASSPQTGTGAGNIQYF. Here the CDR3 DNA reads TGTGCCAGCAGCCCCCAGACAGGAACCGGGGCTGGAAACATTCAGTACTTC.

A remark on this clone: The same CDR3 is also encoded by other DNA sequences in this sample. The chain employs TRBV20-1 and TRBJ2-5; 9 positions agree with TRBD1. V was pared by 3 bases and J by 1 base, with 6 bases of the junction left unmatched. This CDR3 contains 15 residues. CDR1 is DFQATT, CDR2 SNEGSKA, per germline (reference sequence). CDR3 residues: CSASPPTGGQETQYF. For the CDR3, the DNA is TGCAGTGCTAGTCCCCCGACAGGGGGCCAAGAGACCCAGTACTTC.